What follows describes a single T cell receptor beta chain. The antigen is undetermined. The sample is drawn from a study of shared clonotypes between healthy human individuals. The wider study: The study used three CD4 naive, three CD4 memory, two CD8 naive and one CD8 memory plate per donor. Whole-study results and caveats: Generally, estimated richness proved larger in naive subsets than it did in memory subsets.

At the deep level, the assay was run. TCRdb keeps only in-frame clones here, not all; method: immunoSEQ multiplex PCR. Of 2.5 million or so clones listed, about 92% are singletons. CDR3 size: 15 residues. V lost 5 bases and J lost 0, with 11 bases in between. The germline V gene encodes CDR1 LNHDA and CDR2 SQIVND (reference sequence). The TCR originated in a young man in good health. The rearrangement links TRBV19 to TRBJ2-1; D gene unclear. Sequencing used naive CD4+ T cells sorted from blood. The sample's subset: CD45RA+ positively selected. CDR3 sequence (DNA): TGTGCCAGTAGTGACGGCGGAGTCTCCTACAATGAGCAGTTCTTC. Protein sequence: CASSDGGVSYNEQFF.